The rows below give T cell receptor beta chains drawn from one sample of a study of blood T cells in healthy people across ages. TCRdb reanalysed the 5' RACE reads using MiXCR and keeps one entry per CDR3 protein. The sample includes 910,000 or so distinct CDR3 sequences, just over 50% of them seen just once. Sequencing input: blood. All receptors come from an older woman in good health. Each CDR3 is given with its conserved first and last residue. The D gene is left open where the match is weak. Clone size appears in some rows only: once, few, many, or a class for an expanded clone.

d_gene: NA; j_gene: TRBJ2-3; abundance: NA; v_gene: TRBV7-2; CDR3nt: TGTGCCAGCAGCTTAGCGGTGCCCACAGGTACGCAGTATTTT; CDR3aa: CASSLAVPTGTQYF
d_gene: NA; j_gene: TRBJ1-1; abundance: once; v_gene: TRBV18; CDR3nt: TGTGCCAGCTCACCACTGGACAGCAACACTGAAGCTTTCTTT; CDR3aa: CASSPLDSNTEAFF
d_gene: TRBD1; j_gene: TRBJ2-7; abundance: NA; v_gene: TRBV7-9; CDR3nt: TGTGCCAGCAGCCCCCTCGGAGGACAGGGGGGTTACGAGCAGTACTTC; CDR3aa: CASSPLGGQGGYEQYF
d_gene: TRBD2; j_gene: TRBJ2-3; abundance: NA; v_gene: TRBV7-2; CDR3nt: TGTGCCAGCAGCTCAAACGGACTAGCGGGAGAGGATACGCAGTATTTT; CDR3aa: CASSSNGLAGEDTQYF
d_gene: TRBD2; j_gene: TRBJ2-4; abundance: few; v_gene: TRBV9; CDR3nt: TGTGCCAGCAGCCGGACTAGCGGGTCGTTTGCTATTCAGTACTTC; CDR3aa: CASSRTSGSFAIQYF
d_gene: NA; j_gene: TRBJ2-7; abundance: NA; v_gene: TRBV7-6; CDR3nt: TGTGCCAGCAGCTTTAAGGGAGGCGCCTACGAGCAGTACTTC; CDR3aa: CASSFKGGAYEQYF
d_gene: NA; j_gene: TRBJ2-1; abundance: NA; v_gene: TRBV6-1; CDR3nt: TGTGCCAGCAGGACAGGACAGCACAATGAGCAGTTCTTC; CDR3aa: CASRTGQHNEQFF
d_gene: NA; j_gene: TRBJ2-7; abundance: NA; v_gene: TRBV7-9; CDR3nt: TGTGCCAGCAGCTTAAACAGAAACTACGAGCAGTACTTC; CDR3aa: CASSLNRNYEQYF
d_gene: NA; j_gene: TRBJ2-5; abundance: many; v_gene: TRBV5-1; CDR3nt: TGCGCCAGCAGCTTGGCCTTTGCTAGCGATCAAGAGACCCAGTACTTC; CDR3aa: CASSLAFASDQETQYF
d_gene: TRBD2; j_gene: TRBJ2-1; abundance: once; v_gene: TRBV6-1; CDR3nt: TGTGCCAGCAGATCGACTAGCGGGGGAGGCAGCTCCTACAATGAGCAGTTCTTC; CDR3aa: CASRSTSGGGSSYNEQFF